What follows is one TCR beta chain and its context. Its antigen is not known. The repertoire was sequenced with immunoSEQ multiplex PCR; TCRdb's copy has only in-frame clones and lacks some. The sample has about 350,000 clones; roughly 92% are singletons. The record originates from a study of brain T cells in children with intractable seizures. Notes on the study in general: Viral specificity was inferred only from CDR3 similarity; HCMV serostatus was unknown. Absence of clones before surgery may stem from lower sequencing depth.

V dropped 4 bases and J dropped 0; count of bases not matched to a gene: 24. The CDR3 has 22 residues. Germline CDR1 SGHRS, CDR2 YFSETQ. Time point denoted: blood from clinic visit 5 months post-surgery; TSC patient then seizure free. Sequencing was limited to surgery cases with top T cell transcript signatures in brain tissue. Before surgery, patients took at least one anti-epileptic drug. The sample consisted of peripheral blood, taken around 5 months after surgery. This TCR was sampled from a boy younger than two with tuberous sclerosis and intractable seizures. The chain links TRBV5-1 to TRBJ1-2, with 10 bases identical to TRBD1. CDR3 in DNA: TGCGCCAGCAGCGGGCCCCGGGACAGGGGAGGGCATCGCTCTTTTCCTAACTATGGCTACACCTTC. Protein sequence: CASSGPRDRGGHRSFPNYGYTF.